One and the same sample provided the 17 T cell receptor beta chains below, sequenced in a study of T cell responses to AZD1222 COVID-19 vaccine. Data came from immunoSEQ multiplex PCR; TCRdb stores just in-frame clones and leaves some out. The data contain just over 150,000 clones, 80% to 90% of them singletons. This specimen consisted of peripheral blood, obtained after recovery from COVID-19. The receptors were gathered from an adult who had recovered from COVID-19.

V gene TRBV19 combines with J gene TRBJ2-5; D may be TRBD1 (5 bases). This CDR3 spans 13 amino acids. V shed 5 bases and J shed 4 bases, with 11 bases lying between them. Germline values: CDR1 LNHDA, CDR2 SQIVND (reference sequence). The chain's CDR3 is CASSSGWGETQYF. In nucleotides, the CDR3 is TGTGCCAGTAGTTCAGGGTGGGGAGAGACCCAGTACTTC. The full variable domain, in which reference TRBV19 and TRBJ2-5 provide the parts outside the CDR3, is DGGITQSPKYLFRKEGQNVTLSCEQNLNHDAMYWYRQDPGQGLRLIYYSQIVNDFQKGDIAEGYSVSREKKESFPLTVTSAQKNPTAFYLCASSSGWGETQYFGPGTRLLVL.

The chain employs TRBV7-6 and TRBJ1-6; D remains unclear. The CDR3 runs 17 residues. The V and J ends lost 5 bases and 2 bases respectively, with 16 bases between them. CDR1 and CDR2 from the germline V gene are SGHVS and FNYEAQ. CDR3 region: CASSPIERGTYNSPLHF. DNA for the CDR3: TGTGCCAGCAGCCCCATCGAGCGAGGTACCTATAATTCACCCCTCCACTTT.

V is TRBV6-1 and J is TRBJ1-5, with D possibly matching TRBD1 (5 bases). The CDR3 contains 17 residues. Per germline, CDR1 MNHNS and CDR2 SASEGT. V was cut by 3 bases and J by 0 bases, with 15 bases left in between. CDR3 amino acids: CASSDRDLPYSNQPQHF. CDR3 coding DNA: TGTGCCAGCAGTGATAGGGACCTCCCTTATAGCAATCAGCCCCAGCATTTT.

This clone was recorded a few times. The rearrangement uses TRBV28 and TRBJ2-7; 7 bases agree with TRBD1. V dropped 4 bases and J dropped 3; count of bases not matched to a gene: 12. From germline, CDR1 is MDHEN and CDR2 SYDVKM. This CDR3 region has 16 residues. The CDR3 DNA sequence: TGTGCCAGCAGTTACCCCATAGACAGGGCGGTCTACGAGCAGTACTTC. Protein: CASSYPIDRAVYEQYF.

The chain has TRBV6-5 and TRBJ1-1, with 7 positions matching TRBD1. Per the germline V gene, CDR1 is MNHEY and CDR2 is SVGAGI. The CDR3 has 14 residues. The V and J ends lost 5 bases and 6 bases, in that order; junction bases with no gene match: 9. CDR3 sequence (DNA): TGTGCCAGCAGTCTGCCGACAGGGAGTTCTGAAGCTTTCTTT. Its protein is CASSLPTGSSEAFF.

This chain links TRBV5-6 with TRBJ1-2; D remains ambiguous. The V gene's germline CDR1 is SGHDT and CDR2 YYEEEE. V gave up 1 base and J gave up 7 bases, with 14 bases separating them. The CDR3 loop spans 14 amino acids. CDR3 nucleotide sequence: TGTGCCAGCAGCTTGACGTCCTCCCGGGGTGGCTACACCTTC. Its translation: CASSLTSSRGGYTF.

J is TRBJ1-2 and V is TRBV28; 7 bases match TRBD1. This CDR3 spans 14 amino acids. Germline V gives CDR1 MDHEN, CDR2 SYDVKM. J was trimmed by 7 bases and V by 7 bases; bases with no gene match: 12. The CDR3 reads CASTLKGALGGYTF. The DNA of the CDR3 is TGTGCCAGCACCCTTAAGGGGGCGCTCGGTGGCTACACCTTC.

This clone was seen a single time. The CDR3 sequence: CASSPPGTAKYNEQFF. The CDR3 DNA sequence: TGTGCCAGCAGCCCTCCCGGGACAGCGAAATACAATGAGCAGTTCTTC. The genes are TRBV5-4 and TRBJ2-1, with 7 bases identical to TRBD1. Germline values: CDR1 SGHNT, CDR2 YYREEE (reference sequence). The CDR3 covers 16 residues. After removal of 4 bases from V and 4 bases from J, the junction contained 11 bases not matched to a gene.

The chain recombines TRBV12-3 or TRBV12-4 with TRBJ1-1; D call uncertain. The CDR3 consists of 13 residues. The V end lost 6 bases, the J end lost 8 bases, and 16 bases lay between the germline ends. CDR3 protein: CASSPTLTQEAFF. The CDR3 coding sequence is TGTGCCAGCAGCCCCACCTTGACCCAGGAAGCTTTCTTT.

The chain combines TRBV29-1 with TRBJ1-2, with 12 bases lining up with TRBD1. J gave up 6 bases and V 3 bases, and 5 bases lay outside the gene matches. The V gene's germline CDR1 is SQVTM and CDR2 ANQGSEA. There are 14 residues in the CDR3. The CDR3 loop reads CSVDGTGGFDGYTF. The CDR3, as DNA: TGCAGCGTTGATGGGACAGGGGGCTTTGATGGCTACACCTTC.

The chain joins TRBV4-3 to TRBJ1-3, with D perhaps TRBD1 (6 bases). V shed 1 base and J shed 0 bases, with 10 bases lying between them. The length of the CDR3 is 16 residues. Germline CDR1 LGHNA, CDR2 YSLEER. CDR3 DNA sequence: TGCGCCAGCAGCCAAGTGGTGGGGGCCTCTGGAAACACCATATATTTT. It yields the protein CASSQVVGASGNTIYF.

The CDR3 loop is CASRLTPRYTDTQYF. The CDR3 nucleotides are TGCGCCAGCAGACTCACGCCGAGGTACACAGATACGCAGTATTTT. The rearrangement uses TRBV5-1 and TRBJ2-3; D gene uncertain. In germline, CDR1 is SGHRS, CDR2 YFSETQ. This CDR3 comprises 15 residues. The V end lost 5 bases, the J end lost 2 bases, and 15 bases lay between the germline ends.

The chain combines TRBV25-1 with TRBJ2-1; D unresolved. The germline V gene has CDR1 MGHDK and CDR2 SYGVNS. Trimming took off 1 base at V and 6 bases at J, with 13 bases between the two ends. This CDR3 contains 15 residues. The CDR3 region is CASSEWSPVGNEQFF. The CDR3 region has the DNA TGTGCCAGCAGTGAATGGAGCCCAGTCGGCAATGAGCAGTTCTTC.

The CDR3 loop is CASSQEGTNRVQYF. CDR3 DNA: TGTGCCAGCAGCCAAGAAGGGACTAACCGGGTGCAGTACTTC. This sequence joins TRBV4-2 and TRBJ2-7; 7 nucleotides align to TRBD2. J gave up 9 bases and V 0 bases, and 8 bases lay outside the gene matches. Germline lookup yields CDR1 LGHNA and CDR2 YNFKEQ. This CDR3 is built from 14 residues.

The rearrangement links TRBV5-4 to TRBJ2-7, with 8 bases matching TRBD2. Germline loops: CDR1 SGHNT, CDR2 YYREEE (reference sequence). The CDR3 has 16 amino acids. V gave up 4 bases and J gave up 4 bases; unmatched junction bases: 13. CDR3 sequence: CASSVAKLAAHYEQYF. CDR3 DNA: TGTGCCAGCAGCGTAGCTAAACTAGCGGCACATTACGAGCAGTACTTC.

This chain connects TRBV11-3 to TRBJ2-7, with D unresolved. The CDR3 covers 15 residues. Germline V gives CDR1 SGHNT, CDR2 YENEEA. Trimming took 5 bases from V and 3 from J, leaving 17 bases between them. DNA for the CDR3: TGTGCCAGCAGCCCGAGAAGACGGGTTTACTACGAGCAGTACTTC. This codes for CASSPRRRVYYEQYF.

CDR3 DNA: TGTGCCAGCAGCCAAGTCTCAGGGGGGGGTACAGATACGCAGTATTTT. It codes for CASSQVSGGGTDTQYF. V is TRBV4-2 and J is TRBJ2-3; D tentatively reads TRBD1 or TRBD2 (7 bases each). CDR3 length: 16 residues. CDR1 LGHNA and CDR2 YNFKEQ come from the germline V gene. V was cut by 1 base and J by 3 bases, with 14 bases left in between.